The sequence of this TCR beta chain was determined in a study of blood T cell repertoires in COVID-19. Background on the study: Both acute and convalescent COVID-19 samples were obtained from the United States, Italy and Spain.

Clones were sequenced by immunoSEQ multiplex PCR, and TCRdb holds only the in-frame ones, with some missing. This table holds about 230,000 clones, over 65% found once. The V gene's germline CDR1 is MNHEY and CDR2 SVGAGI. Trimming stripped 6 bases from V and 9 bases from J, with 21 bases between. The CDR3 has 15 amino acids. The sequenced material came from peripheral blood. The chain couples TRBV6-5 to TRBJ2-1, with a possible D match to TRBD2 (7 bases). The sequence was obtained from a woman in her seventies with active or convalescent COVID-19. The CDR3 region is CASRPLDSGGGEQFF. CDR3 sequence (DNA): TGTGCCAGCAGGCCCCTGGACAGTGGCGGGGGTGAGCAGTTCTTC.